These T cell receptor beta chains were read from a single sample in a study of PD-L1 blockade in urothelial cancer. The table came from immunoSEQ multiplex PCR; TCRdb's copy has only in-frame clones and leaves some out. The sample has around 33,000 clones; roughly four fifths are singletons. This sample comprised PBMCs, obtained around atezolizumab (anti-PD-L1) treatment. Source of these receptors: a man between 65 and 85 years old with urothelial cancer. The CDR3 runs from the conserved cysteine through the conserved F or W. Each record gives: J gene, clone size, V gene, D gene, CDR3 protein, CDR3 DNA. The D gene is left open where the match is weak. Only some rows state a clone size, as once, few, many or a class for expanded clones.

>TRBJ2-2|NA|TRBV6-5|NA
CASSLGQGDTGELFF
TGTGCCAGCAGCCTGGGGCAGGGCGACACCGGGGAGCTGTTTTTT
>TRBJ1-5|NA|TRBV30|TRBD1
CAWSREQGDQPQHF
TGTGCCTGGAGTCGGGAACAGGGGGATCAGCCCCAGCATTTT
>TRBJ2-3|NA|TRBV4-2|NA
CASSQDSRLSGHGSSDTQYF
TGTGCCAGCAGCCAAGATAGTCGCCTTTCGGGACATGGGTCTTCAGATACGCAGTATTTT
>TRBJ1-2|NA|TRBV27|NA
CASRALGTNYGYTF
TGTGCCAGCAGGGCCTTGGGGACAAACTATGGCTACACCTTC
>TRBJ2-7|once|TRBV19|NA
CASSIDRREQYF
TGTGCCAGTAGTATTGACAGGAGGGAGCAGTACTTC
>TRBJ2-5|NA|TRBV5-1|TRBD2
CASSRLAGGTETQYF
TGCGCCAGCAGCCGACTAGCGGGAGGTACGGAGACCCAGTACTTC
>TRBJ1-2|NA|TRBV5-5|NA
CASSSQPLIYGYTF
TGTGCCAGCAGCTCACAGCCCCTCATCTATGGCTACACCTTC
>TRBJ2-5|NA|TRBV6-5|NA
CATNSEVPGTQYF
TGTGCCACCAACTCGGAGGTCCCAGGGACCCAGTACTTC
>TRBJ2-1|NA|TRBV7-2|TRBD1
CASSWDRESEQFF
TGTGCCAGCAGCTGGGACAGGGAGAGTGAGCAGTTCTTC
>TRBJ1-1|NA|TRBV27|TRBD1
CASSINRGNTEAFF
TGTGCCAGCAGTATCAACAGGGGTAACACTGAAGCTTTCTTT
>TRBJ2-1|NA|TRBV9|NA
CASSPFLRSSYNEQFF
TGTGCCAGCAGCCCTTTTTTGAGGAGCTCCTACAATGAGCAGTTCTTC
>TRBJ2-1|NA|TRBV9|NA
CASSVGSGRGNEQFF
TGTGCCAGCAGCGTAGGGTCAGGACGGGGGAATGAGCAGTTCTTC
>TRBJ2-1|NA|TRBV6-4|TRBD2
CASSDTLRGRQFF
TGTGCCAGCAGTGACACGTTGCGGGGGAGGCAGTTCTTC
>TRBJ2-2|NA|TRBV14|TRBD2
CASSQRLATGELFF
TGTGCCAGCAGCCAAAGACTAGCTACCGGGGAGCTGTTTTTT
>TRBJ2-1|NA|TRBV9|TRBD2
CASSRGLAANEQFF
TGTGCCAGCAGCCGTGGACTAGCGGCCAATGAGCAGTTCTTC
>TRBJ1-1|NA|TRBV5-1|NA
CASSLEGGAYTEAFF
TGCGCCAGCAGCTTGGAGGGAGGGGCATACACTGAAGCTTTCTTT
>TRBJ2-3|NA|TRBV29-1|TRBD2
CSVELAGPPSTDTQYF
TGCAGCGTTGAACTAGCGGGGCCCCCTAGCACAGATACGCAGTATTTT
>TRBJ2-7|few|TRBV5-1|TRBD1
CASSLGGTGAFEQYF
TGCGCCAGCAGCTTGGGGGGGACAGGGGCGTTCGAGCAGTACTTC
>TRBJ1-1|NA|TRBV7-2|NA
CASRVRMNTEAFF
TGTGCCAGCAGGGTGAGGATGAACACTGAAGCTTTCTTT
>TRBJ2-1|NA|TRBV4-1|NA
CASSHLRRGSEQFF
TGCGCCAGCAGCCACCTAAGACGGGGGAGTGAGCAGTTCTTC
>TRBJ2-5|NA|TRBV4-2|TRBD2
CASSQDGLEQETQYF
TGTGCCAGCAGCCAAGACGGACTAGAGCAAGAGACCCAGTACTTC
>TRBJ2-2|NA|TRBV19|NA
CASSKPGLVNTGELFF
TGTGCCAGTAGTAAGCCGGGACTGGTGAACACCGGGGAGCTGTTTTTT
>TRBJ2-7|few|TRBV2|TRBD2
CASSAAGTSGSLYEQYF
TGTGCCAGCAGTGCAGCCGGGACTAGCGGGAGTCTGTACGAGCAGTACTTC